A single sample gave rise to the 26 T cell receptor beta chains below, sequenced in a study of blood T cell repertoires in COVID-19. This table comes from immunoSEQ multiplex PCR, and its TCRdb copy is limited to in-frame clones, with some not included. The profile shows approximately 250,000 clones, under 90% of them singletons. Sequenced material: peripheral blood. Receptors were obtained from a man aged 60 to 69 with acute or convalescent COVID-19.

The gene calls are TRBV19 and TRBJ2-6; possible D gene TRBD1, 5 bases. Looked up from germline, CDR1 is LNHDA and CDR2 is SQIVND (reference sequence). V gave up 5 bases and J gave up 0 bases, with 8 bases separating them. The CDR3 covers 15 residues. Written as DNA, the CDR3 is TGTGCCAGTAGTGGGGCAGACTCTGGGGCCAACGTCCTGACTTTC. Its translation is CASSGADSGANVLTF.

The V call is TRBV7-9, the J call TRBJ2-5, with TRBD2 matching 10 bases. The germline V gene has CDR1 SEHNR and CDR2 FQNEAQ (reference sequence). CDR3 length: 17 amino acids. V shed 3 bases and J 2 bases; nucleotides not matched to a gene: 9. The CDR3 DNA is TGTGCCAGCAGCTTCCGCCAGAGGACTAGCGGACAAGAGACCCAGTACTTC. It is translated as CASSFRQRTSGQETQYF.

This clone turned up a few times. The chain is built from TRBV24-1 and TRBJ2-1; D possibly corresponds to TRBD2 (5 bases). From germline, CDR1 is KGHDR and CDR2 SFDVKD. This CDR3 is 13 amino acids long. The ends were cut back, 9 bases at V and 9 bases at J, with 17 bases in the middle. The CDR3 reads CATGPLEISEQFF. The DNA for the CDR3 is TGTGCCACCGGGCCACTAGAAATCAGTGAGCAGTTCTTC.

V usage is TRBV5-6 and J usage is TRBJ2-7; TRBD2 is a possible D gene (5 bases). Germline V CDR1 and CDR2: SGHDT, YYEEEE. This CDR3 spans 13 amino acids. V was trimmed by 4 bases and J by 4 bases, leaving 12 bases between them. The DNA for the CDR3 is TGTGCCAGCAGCCCGATGCGGGTTTACGAGCAGTACTTC. Protein product: CASSPMRVYEQYF.

The J gene is TRBJ1-1, the V gene TRBV6-1; D gene ambiguous. CDR1 MNHNS and CDR2 SASEGT come from the germline V gene. V was trimmed by 0 bases and J by 12 bases, leaving 11 bases between them. This CDR3 contains 12 residues. CDR3 in DNA: TGTGCCAGCAGTGAAGCAGTCGGGTGGCCTTTCTTT. Encoded protein: CASSEAVGWPFF.

The chain links TRBV21-1 to TRBJ2-7; TRBD2 reflects the table's D call only, with no check against the DNA. TRBV21-1 is a pseudogene locus. This CDR3 comprises 15 residues. This CDR3 reads CASTGLAVISYEQYF. CDR3 coding DNA: TGTGCCAGCACCGGGCTAGCGGTTATTTCCTACGAGCAGTACTTC.

The V gene is TRBV19, the J gene TRBJ1-4; 8 bases match TRBD1. CDR3 length: 17 amino acids. Per germline, CDR1 LNHDA and CDR2 SQIVND (reference sequence). Trimming cost V 9 bases and J 2 bases; bases outside gene matches: 14. CDR3 loop: CASGRQGRGSTNEKLFF. In DNA form, the CDR3 reads TGTGCCAGCGGAAGACAGGGGCGAGGATCGACTAATGAAAAACTGTTTTTT.

The genes are TRBV13 and TRBJ2-5; 13 bases are a match to TRBD2. Germline lookup yields CDR1 PRHDT and CDR2 FYEKMQ (reference sequence). Trimming at V came to 2 bases and at J to 4 bases, leaving 10 bases not matched to a gene. This CDR3 is built from 18 residues. CDR3 DNA sequence: TGTGCCAGCAGCTTAAGCGGGACTAGCGGGAACAAGGGAGAGACCCAGTACTTC. Protein: CASSLSGTSGNKGETQYF. Combining the CDR3 with reference TRBV13 and TRBJ2-5 gives the whole variable domain AAGVIQSPRHLIKEKRETATLKCYPIPRHDTVYWYQQGPGQDPQFLISFYEKMQSDKGSIPDRFSAQQFSDYHSELNMSSLELGDSALYFCASSLSGTSGNKGETQYFGPGTRLLVL.

This clone was picked up one time. The J gene is TRBJ1-4, the V gene TRBV5-6, with 7 nucleotides matching TRBD1. V lost 2 bases and J lost 4; bases outside the gene matches: 2. This CDR3 comprises 14 residues. CDR1 and CDR2 from the germline V gene are SGHDT and YYEEEE. The chain's CDR3 is CASSLQGFNEKLFF. As DNA, the CDR3 is TGTGCCAGCAGCTTACAGGGGTTTAATGAAAAACTGTTTTTT.

J is TRBJ2-1 and V is TRBV7-2; 13 nucleotides agree with TRBD2. CDR3 length: 15 amino acids. V gave up 5 bases and J gave up 5 bases; unmatched junction bases: 3. Germline V lookup: CDR1 SGHTA, CDR2 FQGNSA. This CDR3 is CASSVTSGGNNEQFF. CDR3 sequence (DNA): TGTGCCAGCAGCGTGACTAGCGGGGGGAACAATGAGCAGTTCTTC.

Details on this clone: Other DNA sequences of this sample code for an identical CDR3. This chain uses TRBV10-3 with TRBJ2-7, with 8 bases matching TRBD2. There are 14 residues in the CDR3. Germline loops: CDR1 ENHRY, CDR2 SYGVKD. V lost 4 bases, J lost 1 base, and 3 bases stayed unmatched. This CDR3 is CAISASGGSYEQYF. In DNA, the CDR3 is TGTGCCATCAGTGCGAGCGGGGGATCCTACGAGCAGTACTTC.

The J gene is TRBJ1-4, the V gene TRBV5-1, with a possible D match to TRBD1 (5 bases). Germline V gene sequence: CDR1 SGHRS, CDR2 YFSETQ. The length of the CDR3 is 14 residues. Between the trimmed V and J ends, which lost 0 bases and 5 bases, there was a span of 8 bases. CDR3 DNA sequence: TGCGCCAGCAGCTTGGCGGGGGGGAATGAAAAACTGTTTTTT. As protein: CASSLAGGNEKLFF. Complete variable domain (other parts from reference TRBV5-1 and TRBJ1-4): KAGVTQTPRYLIKTRGQQVTLSCSPISGHRSVSWYQQTPGQGLQFLFEYFSETQRNKGNFPGRFSGRQFSNSRSEMNVSTLELGDSALYLCASSLAGGNEKLFFGSGTQLSVL.

V gene TRBV2 combines with J gene TRBJ2-7; perhaps TRBD1 as D (5 bases). V was cut by 4 bases and J by 1 base, with 5 bases left in between. Germline V gene data show CDR1 as SNHLY and CDR2 as FYNNEI. There are 12 residues in the CDR3. This CDR3 reads CASSGQSYEQYF. The CDR3 nucleotides read TGTGCCAGCAGTGGACAGTCCTACGAGCAGTACTTC.

This chain links TRBV6-5 with TRBJ2-2; TRBD2 matches at 13 bases. After removal of 4 bases from V and 8 bases from J, the junction contained 7 bases not matched to a gene. This CDR3 region has 16 residues. The germline V gene has CDR1 MNHEY and CDR2 SVGAGI. CDR3 DNA: TGTGCCAGCAGTTGGGGACTAGCGGGGCCGGCAGGGGAGCTGTTTTTT. As protein: CASSWGLAGPAGELFF.

The chain couples TRBV28 to TRBJ1-6; TRBD1 might be the D (5 bases). The CDR3 runs 14 residues. The V gene lost 5 bases and the J gene lost 6 bases, with 11 bases spanning the gap. CDR1 is MDHEN, CDR2 SYDVKM, per germline. CDR3 DNA sequence: TGTGCCAGCAGTATGGTCAGGGTTAATTCACCCCTCCACTTT. Protein product: CASSMVRVNSPLHF.

CDR3 region: CAWSPEGVGGYTF. The CDR3 region has the DNA TGTGCCTGGAGTCCCGAGGGGGTAGGAGGCTACACCTTC. The V gene is TRBV30, the J gene TRBJ1-2, with D possibly being TRBD1 (6 bases). The length of the CDR3 is 13 residues. Germline values: CDR1 GTSNPN, CDR2 SVGIG (reference sequence). Trimming shortened V by 2 bases and J by 8 bases, and 15 bases separated the two germline ends.

The chain recombines TRBV10-3 with TRBJ2-7, with 10 bases fitting TRBD1. This CDR3 contains 15 residues. V shed 1 base, J shed 2 bases, and the junction held 2 bases outside the gene matches. Germline V gene data show CDR1 as ENHRY and CDR2 as SYGVKD. CDR3 sequence (DNA): TGTGCCATCAGTGAGTTTGGACAGGGGGCCTACGAGCAGTACTTC. The encoded protein is CAISEFGQGAYEQYF.

V is TRBV6-5 and J is TRBJ1-6; TRBD1 matches at 8 bases. In germline, CDR1 is MNHEY, CDR2 SVGAGI. CDR3 length equals 15 residues. V dropped 2 bases and J dropped 5; count of bases not matched to a gene: 2. CDR3 in DNA: TGTGCCAGCAGTTACGGGACAGGCGATAATTCACCCCTCCACTTT. It is translated as CASSYGTGDNSPLHF.

This rearrangement joins TRBV5-1 to TRBJ2-1; 12 nucleotides align to TRBD2. CDR3 size: 16 residues. J was trimmed by 10 bases and V by 2 bases; bases with no gene match: 10. Germline loops: CDR1 SGHRS, CDR2 YFSETQ. This chain's CDR3 is CASSFNPSGGAREQFF. In nucleotides, the CDR3 is TGCGCCAGCAGCTTTAACCCTAGCGGGGGGGCTCGCGAGCAGTTCTTC.

The CDR3 nucleotides read TGTGCCAGCAGTAAGGACAGGGGGCCCGGGGAGCTGTTTTTT. It specifies CASSKDRGPGELFF. The V call is TRBV27, the J call TRBJ2-2, with 11 bases matching TRBD1. From germline, CDR1 is MNHEY and CDR2 SMNVEV (reference sequence). Losses at the gene ends were 5 bases for V and 6 bases for J; bases not matched to a gene: 2. This CDR3 contains 14 residues.

J is TRBJ1-1 and V is TRBV5-1; D gene unclear. V shed 2 bases and J shed 4 bases, with 9 bases lying between them. The CDR3 covers 13 residues. Germline lookup yields CDR1 SGHRS and CDR2 YFSETQ. The CDR3 is CASSLAGITEAFF. The CDR3 DNA reads TGCGCCAGCAGCTTAGCGGGGATCACTGAAGCTTTCTTT.

CDR3 bases: TGTGCCAGCAGTTACAAGCGGGAGGGAAATGAGCAGTTCTTC. As protein: CASSYKREGNEQFF. The gene calls are TRBV6-2 or TRBV6-3 and TRBJ2-1, with TRBD2 identical over 10 bases. The CDR3 has 14 amino acids. Germline V gene data show CDR1 as MNHEY and CDR2 as SVGEGT. The V gene end was trimmed by 2 bases and the J gene end by 7 bases; junction bases not matched to a gene: 2.

The V call is TRBV18, the J call TRBJ1-3; 7 nucleotides match TRBD1. CDR1 is KGHSH and CDR2 is LQKENI in the germline V gene. The V segment lost 6 bases and the J segment 2 bases; nucleotides outside the gene matches: 13. CDR3 size: 17 residues. The CDR3 is CASSLRRDSLAGNTIYF. The CDR3 coding sequence is TGTGCCAGCTCCCTAAGAAGGGACAGCCTCGCTGGAAACACCATATATTTT.

The chain joins TRBV27 to TRBJ2-2; 7 bases are a match to TRBD1. Germline V CDR1 and CDR2: MNHEY, SMNVEV (reference sequence). CDR3 length: 14 residues. V lost 3 bases to trimming and J lost 4 bases; unmatched junction nucleotides: 2. The CDR3 bases are TGTGCCAGCAGTTTTTACAGGGGCACCGGGGAGCTGTTTTTT. This gives the protein CASSFYRGTGELFF.

The rearrangement links TRBV2 to TRBJ1-6, with 10 bases identical to TRBD1. Unmatched junction bases numbered 9, after V lost 7 bases and J lost 9 bases. CDR3 length equals 15 residues. The germline CDR1 and CDR2 sequences are SNHLY and FYNNEI. This chain's CDR3 is CASTGDRGFGSPLHF. In DNA, the CDR3 is TGTGCCAGCACCGGGGACAGGGGCTTTGGTTCACCCCTCCACTTT.

This sequence joins TRBV7-2 and TRBJ1-5; 9 nucleotides agree with TRBD1. The CDR3 is made up of 15 amino acids. The V gene end was trimmed by 1 base and the J gene end by 4 bases; junction bases not matched to a gene: 2. Germline V gene lookup returns CDR1 SGHTA and CDR2 FQGNSA. CDR3 bases: TGTGCCAGCAGCTTAGTGGGACAGGGTAATCAGCCCCAGCATTTT. It codes for CASSLVGQGNQPQHF.